A selection of T cell receptor beta chains follows, all from one sample in a study of blood T cell dynamics during melanoma immunotherapy. Only in-frame clones appear in the TCRdb table, and some are missing; sequencing was by immunoSEQ multiplex PCR. The sample contains about 8,400 clones, 75% to 90% of which appear only once. Sequences were derived from blood, sampled from a patient treated with checkpoint blockade. These receptors were taken from a human donor with melanoma. The CDR3 runs from the conserved cysteine through the conserved F or W. A D gene is named only where the DNA matches it firmly. Some rows have no size entry. The others give once, few or many, or a class for an expanded clone.

size,V,J,D,CDR3,DNA
-,TRBV5-6,TRBJ2-7,-,CASSLGPTSSPSYEQYF,TGTGCCAGCAGCTTGGGCCCCACTAGTTCCCCGTCCTACGAGCAGTACTTC
-,TRBV9,TRBJ2-7,TRBD1,CASSVGTGDLDEQYF,TGTGCCAGCAGCGTAGGGACAGGGGACCTCGACGAGCAGTACTTC
-,TRBV11-3,TRBJ1-1,-,CASSPGPNTEAFF,TGTGCCAGCAGCCCTGGACCGAACACTGAAGCTTTCTTT
-,TRBV18,TRBJ1-1,-,CASSPLDALLNTEAFF,TGTGCCAGCTCACCGTTGGACGCGCTTTTGAACACTGAAGCTTTCTTT
-,TRBV5-6,TRBJ1-6,TRBD1,CASSVVQGDNSPLHF,TGTGCCAGCAGCGTTGTACAGGGGGACAATTCACCCCTCCACTTT
once,TRBV10-1,TRBJ2-5,-,CASSDSGAQETQYF,TGCGCCAGCAGTGACTCCGGGGCCCAAGAGACCCAGTACTTC
-,TRBV5-6,TRBJ2-7,TRBD1,CASSSRTGANLEQYF,TGTGCCAGCAGCTCCAGGACAGGGGCGAACCTTGAGCAGTACTTC
-,TRBV14,TRBJ1-2,-,CASSQVFGGRGYTF,TGTGCCAGCAGCCAAGTTTTCGGGGGGCGAGGCTACACCTTC
-,TRBV7-2,TRBJ1-4,TRBD1,CASSLDRGATNEKLFF,TGTGCCAGCAGCTTAGACAGGGGGGCAACTAATGAAAAACTGTTTTTT
-,TRBV19,TRBJ1-1,TRBD1,CASSTRGQLNTEAFF,TGTGCCAGTAGTACCCGGGGACAGTTGAACACTGAAGCTTTCTTT
-,TRBV23-1,TRBJ1-3,-,CASSQLWGHSGNTIYF,TGCGCCAGCAGTCAATTATGGGGCCACTCTGGAAACACCATATATTTT
-,TRBV6-5,TRBJ1-2,-,CASSRSTGPYGYTF,TGTGCCAGCAGTCGATCGACAGGCCCTTATGGCTACACCTTC
-,TRBV5-6,TRBJ2-7,-,CASSLGPTSSPSYEQYF,TGTGCCAGCAGCTTGGGCCCCACTAGTTCCCCGTCCTACGAGCAGTACTTC
-,TRBV28,TRBJ1-5,-,CASSSGGTLASNQPQHF,TGTGCCAGCAGTTCCGGCGGGACTCTAGCTAGCAATCAGCCCCAGCATTTT
-,TRBV19,TRBJ1-1,-,CASSPFTRNTEAFF,TGTGCCAGTAGTCCATTCACAAGGAACACTGAAGCTTTCTTT
-,TRBV15,TRBJ2-4,TRBD2,CATSRETSGSNIQYF,TGTGCCACCAGCAGAGAGACTAGCGGGAGCAACATTCAGTACTTC
-,TRBV27,TRBJ1-1,-,CASSLRGNTEAFF,TGTGCCAGCAGTTTAAGGGGGAACACTGAAGCTTTCTTT
few,TRBV9,TRBJ1-1,TRBD1,CASSVRDRGVNTEAFF,TGTGCCAGCAGCGTCCGGGACAGGGGCGTCAACACTGAAGCTTTCTTT
once,TRBV28,TRBJ1-6,TRBD1,CASSPARGADSPLHF,TGTGCCAGCAGCCCAGCCAGGGGGGCAGATTCACCCCTCCACTTT
-,TRBV6-6,TRBJ2-7,TRBD1,CASSYSETGSEQYF,TGTGCCAGCAGTTACTCGGAGACAGGGAGCGAGCAGTACTTC
-,TRBV19,TRBJ1-2,TRBD1,CASSKSPDREANYGYTF,TGTGCCAGTAGTAAGTCCCCGGACAGGGAGGCTAACTATGGCTACACCTTC
-,TRBV27,TRBJ2-7,TRBD2,CASWLAGGYEQYF,TGTGCAAGCTGGCTAGCGGGAGGGTACGAGCAGTACTTC
-,TRBV5-1,TRBJ1-4,-,CASSLGATNEKLFF,TGCGCCAGCAGCTTGGGGGCAACTAATGAAAAACTGTTTTTT
-,TRBV9,TRBJ1-4,-,CASSPLSGATNEKLFF,TGTGCCAGCAGCCCACTCTCAGGGGCAACTAATGAAAAACTGTTTTTT
-,TRBV6-1,TRBJ1-5,-,CASSFLARNQPQHF,TGTGCCAGCAGTTTCCTTGCCCGAAATCAGCCCCAGCATTTT
-,TRBV7-9,TRBJ1-5,-,CASSLYAGSDQPQHF,TGTGCCAGCAGCTTATATGCAGGGAGTGATCAGCCCCAGCATTTT
once,TRBV21-1,TRBJ2-7,-,CASSNSTVKYF,TGTGCCAGCAGCAATTCGACGGTCAAGTACTTC